The 11 T cell receptor beta chains below come from one sample, sequenced in a study of T cell repertoires in cytomegalovirus infection. TCRdb reanalysed the reads using MiXCR and keeps one entry per CDR3 protein. The data show over 450,000 distinct CDR3 sequences, with over 9% seen just once and 9.5% to 13% held by the top ten. Sequenced sample: PBMCs. Every receptor here comes from a human donor in good health (CMV status not recorded). Some clones in this sample may be carry-over from other donors' samples.

This clonotype was found many times. The J gene is TRBJ1-2, the V gene TRBV20-1, with D possibly matching TRBD1 (5 bases). The CDR3 spans 13 residues. The V end lost 0 bases, the J end lost 8 bases, and 13 bases lay between the germline ends. Germline V gives CDR1 DFQATT, CDR2 SNEGSKA (reference sequence). CDR3 amino acids: CSARDRGGGGYTF. CDR3 DNA: TGCAGTGCTAGAGATCGTGGGGGAGGGGGCTACACCTTC.

This clonotype appeared many times. The V and J genes are TRBV12-3 or TRBV12-4 and TRBJ1-2, with TRBD1 as a possible D gene (5 bases). This CDR3 comprises 13 residues. V was clipped by 6 bases and J by 5 bases, with 13 bases between them. This CDR3 is CASSDGTQYGYTF. CDR3 DNA: TGTGCCAGCAGCGACGGGACTCAATATGGCTACACCTTC.

This clonotype has a count of ten or more. The chain employs TRBV6-5 and TRBJ2-2; the match to TRBD1 covers 8 bases. V was pared by 4 bases and J by 2 bases, with 9 bases of the junction left unmatched. The CDR3 covers 17 residues. The germline CDR1 and CDR2 sequences are MNHEY and SVGAGI. The DNA for the CDR3 is TGTGCCAGCAGTTTCGACAGGGGACCTTTTAACACCGGGGAGCTGTTTTTT. Protein sequence: CASSFDRGPFNTGELFF.

The genes are TRBV6-5 and TRBJ1-1; 11 bases fit TRBD1. J lost 5 bases, V lost 6 bases, and 5 bases had no gene match. The CDR3 runs to 14 residues. The germline gives CDR1 MNHEY, CDR2 SVGAGI. The CDR3 DNA follows: TGTGCCAGCAGGGACAGGGGGCCGGGGACTGAAGCTTTCTTT. This sequence encodes CASRDRGPGTEAFF.

Ten or more counts support this clonotype. The chain combines TRBV7-8 with TRBJ2-2; D remains ambiguous. Per the germline V gene, CDR1 is SGHVS and CDR2 is FQNEAQ. The germline V and J ends were trimmed by 2 bases and 1 base, with 11 bases remaining between them. The CDR3 length is 16 residues. For the CDR3, the DNA is TGTGCCAGCAGCTTAAGAAGGACCCTGAACACCGGGGAGCTGTTTTTT. This encodes CASSLRRTLNTGELFF. The full variable domain, in which reference TRBV7-8 and TRBJ2-2 provide the parts outside the CDR3, is GAGVSQSPRYKVAKRGQDVALRCDPISGHVSLFWYQQALGQGPEFLTYFQNEAQLDKSGLPSDRFFAERPEGSVSTLKIQRTQQEDSAVYLCASSLRRTLNTGELFFGEGSRLTVL.

In this sample, this clonotype turned up a few times. V is TRBV3-1 and J is TRBJ2-7, with a possible D match to TRBD2 (5 bases). The CDR3 runs to 15 residues. CDR1 LGHDT and CDR2 YNNKEL come from the germline V gene (reference sequence). V was pared by 1 base and J by 0 bases, with 10 bases between. CDR3 sequence reads: CASSQGWSGSYEQYF. In nucleotides, the CDR3 is TGTGCCAGCAGCCAAGGATGGAGCGGCTCCTACGAGCAGTACTTC.

The chain recombines TRBV5-4 with TRBJ1-3, with D perhaps matching TRBD1 (5 bases). V shed 3 bases and J shed 4 bases, with 14 bases lying between them. CDR1 and CDR2 from the germline V gene are SGHNT and YYREEE (reference sequence). CDR3 size: 15 residues. The CDR3 nucleotides are TGTGCCAGCAGCTCTCGTTCGGGGGGAGGAAACACCATATATTTT. It specifies CASSSRSGGGNTIYF.

This clonotype was observed many times. CDR3 sequence: CASSWVGETQYF. CDR3 bases: TGTGCCAGCAGTTGGGTGGGAGAGACCCAGTACTTC. The gene calls are TRBV12-3 or TRBV12-4 and TRBJ2-5, with D hard to call. The CDR3 has 12 amino acids. Deletions cut 4 bases from V and 4 bases from J, with 7 bases between.

This clonotype appeared many times. The genes are TRBV7-8 and TRBJ2-2, with 11 bases lining up with TRBD2. V was clipped by 8 bases and J by 1 base; unmatched bases: 0. CDR1 is SGHVS and CDR2 is FQNEAQ in the germline V gene. The CDR3 has 14 amino acids. The CDR3 reads CASLAGGNTGELFF. The CDR3 region has the DNA TGTGCCAGCCTAGCGGGGGGGAACACCGGGGAGCTGTTTTTT. The entire variable domain, with the rest obtained from reference TRBV7-8 and TRBJ2-2, is as follows: GAGVSQSPRYKVAKRGQDVALRCDPISGHVSLFWYQQALGQGPEFLTYFQNEAQLDKSGLPSDRFFAERPEGSVSTLKIQRTQQEDSAVYLCASLAGGNTGELFFGEGSRLTVL.

The table lists this clonotype with many counts. The gene calls are TRBV7-2 and TRBJ2-2; D not resolved. The length of the CDR3 is 12 residues. Germline assignment: CDR1 SGHTA and CDR2 FQGNSA. Trimming shortened V by 1 base and J by 8 bases, and 5 bases separated the two germline ends. CDR3 sequence: CASSLVVGELFF. CDR3 nucleotides: TGTGCCAGCAGCTTAGTTGTAGGGGAGCTGTTTTTT.

The chain employs TRBV5-4 and TRBJ2-3; 9 bases match TRBD2. From germline, CDR1 is SGHNT and CDR2 YYREEE (reference sequence). There are 16 residues in the CDR3. The V and J ends lost 4 bases and 0 bases, in that order; junction bases with no gene match: 6. The chain's CDR3 is CASSHPSGTSTDTQYF. CDR3 nucleotide sequence: TGTGCCAGCAGCCACCCTAGCGGGACTAGCACAGATACGCAGTATTTT. The full variable domain, in which reference TRBV5-4 and TRBJ2-3 provide the parts outside the CDR3, is ETGVTQSPTHLIKTRGQQVTLRCSSQSGHNTVSWYQQALGQGPQFIFQYYREEENGRGNFPPRFSGLQFPNYSSELNVNALELDDSALYLCASSHPSGTSTDTQYFGPGTRLTVL.